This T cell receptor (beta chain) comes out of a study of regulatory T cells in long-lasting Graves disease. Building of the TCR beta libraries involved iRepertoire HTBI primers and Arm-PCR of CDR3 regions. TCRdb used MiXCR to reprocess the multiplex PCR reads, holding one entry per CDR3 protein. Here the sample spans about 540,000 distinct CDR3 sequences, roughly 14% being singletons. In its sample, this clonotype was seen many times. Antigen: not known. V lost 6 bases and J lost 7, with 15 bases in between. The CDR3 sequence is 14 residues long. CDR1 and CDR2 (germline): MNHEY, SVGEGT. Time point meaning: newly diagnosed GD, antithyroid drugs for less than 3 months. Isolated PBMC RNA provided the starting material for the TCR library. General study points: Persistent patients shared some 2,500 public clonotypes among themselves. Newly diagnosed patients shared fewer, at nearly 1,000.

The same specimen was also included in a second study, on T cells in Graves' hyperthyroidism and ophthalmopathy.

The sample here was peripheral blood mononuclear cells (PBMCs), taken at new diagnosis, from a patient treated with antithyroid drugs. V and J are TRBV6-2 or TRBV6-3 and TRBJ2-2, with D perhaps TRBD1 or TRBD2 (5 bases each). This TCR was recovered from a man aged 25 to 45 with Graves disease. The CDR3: CASSRPGRLGELFF. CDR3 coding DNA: TGTGCCAGCAGCCGCCCGGGACGCCTCGGGGAGCTGTTTTTT.